This T cell receptor beta chain appears in the sequencing data of a study of blood T cell repertoires in COVID-19. V shed 4 bases and J shed 4 bases, with 19 bases lying between them. Germline V gives CDR1 SGHRS, CDR2 YFSETQ. The CDR3 is 16 amino acids. Method: immunoSEQ multiplex PCR; TCRdb's copy keeps in-frame clones and lacks some. The sample lists 200,000 to 250,000 clones, 80% to 90% occurring once. Sequencing input: PBMCs or T cells enriched from blood (not recorded which). The origin of this receptor is a woman aged 50 to 65 in a cohort exposed to, infected with or recovered from COVID-19 (not recorded which). The rearrangement uses TRBV5-1 and TRBJ2-3; possibly TRBD2 for D (5 bases). CDR3: CASSLTDPGMADTQYF. The CDR3 DNA sequence: TGCGCCAGCAGCCTGACGGACCCCGGGATGGCAGATACGCAGTATTTT.